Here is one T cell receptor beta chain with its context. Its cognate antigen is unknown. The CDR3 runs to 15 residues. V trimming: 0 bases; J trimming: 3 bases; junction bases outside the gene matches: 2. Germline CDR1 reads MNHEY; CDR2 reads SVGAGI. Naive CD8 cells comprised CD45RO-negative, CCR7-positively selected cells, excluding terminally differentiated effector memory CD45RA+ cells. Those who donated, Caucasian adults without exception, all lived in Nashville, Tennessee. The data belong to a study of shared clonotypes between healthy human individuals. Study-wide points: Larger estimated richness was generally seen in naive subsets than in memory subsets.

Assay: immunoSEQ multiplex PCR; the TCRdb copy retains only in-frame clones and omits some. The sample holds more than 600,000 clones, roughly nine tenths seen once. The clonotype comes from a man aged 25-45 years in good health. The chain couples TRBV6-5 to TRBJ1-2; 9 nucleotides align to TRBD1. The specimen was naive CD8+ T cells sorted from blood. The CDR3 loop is CASSYSGTGYYGYTF. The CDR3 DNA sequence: TGTGCCAGCAGTTACTCCGGGACAGGGTACTATGGCTACACCTTC.